This TCR beta chain was captured in a study of cytomegalovirus exposure and HLA in healthy donors. About the research overall: Genotyping of roughly 400 donors showed that 80% to 90% belonged to the Caucasian-associated ancestry cluster.

Vbeta (60) and Jbeta (13) primers were used in the PCR. The method was immunoSEQ multiplex PCR; TCRdb's version includes in-frame clones alone and lacks a portion of them. Counted here are roughly 120,000 clones, about 80% occurring once; the ten biggest clones make up 2% to 3%. The germline gives CDR1 SGHRS, CDR2 YFSETQ. J was trimmed by 6 bases and V by 1 base; bases with no gene match: 9. The CDR3 runs to 15 residues. Regarding the study as a whole: An ancestry cluster, one associated with Asian ancestry, reportedly showed fewer N-insertions than the roughly 670-donor mean in a later analysis. Earlier analysis looked at TCR beta V segments, and most were productive about 90% or about 30% of the time. A later analysis found that most CMV-associated TCR beta chains appeared HLA-restricted.

A word on this clone: Antigen: not known.

Sequencing was carried out using PBMCs. This chain joins TRBV5-1 and TRBJ2-7; the match to TRBD2 covers 8 bases. This sequence was found in a man aged 25 to 45 in good health and CMV-seronegative. The CDR3 protein is CASSLTTSRGGEQYF. The DNA for the CDR3 is TGCGCCAGCAGCTTGACTACCTCTCGGGGGGGCGAGCAGTACTTC.